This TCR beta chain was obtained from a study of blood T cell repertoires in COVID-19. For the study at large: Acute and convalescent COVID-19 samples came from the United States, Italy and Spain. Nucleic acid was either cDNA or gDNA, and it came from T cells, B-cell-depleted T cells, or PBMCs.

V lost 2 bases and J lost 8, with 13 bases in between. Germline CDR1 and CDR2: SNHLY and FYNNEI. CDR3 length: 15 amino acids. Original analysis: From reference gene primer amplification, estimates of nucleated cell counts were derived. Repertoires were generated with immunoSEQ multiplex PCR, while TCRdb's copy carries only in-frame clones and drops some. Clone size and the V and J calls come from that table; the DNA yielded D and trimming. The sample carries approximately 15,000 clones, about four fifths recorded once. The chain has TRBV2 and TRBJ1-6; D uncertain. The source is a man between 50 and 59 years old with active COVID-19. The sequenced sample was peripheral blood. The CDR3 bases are TGTGCCAGCAGTGAATCCGGGGAGGTGTATTCACCCCTCCACTTT. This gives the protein CASSESGEVYSPLHF.